Listed below are T cell receptor beta chains from one sample, sequenced in a study of cytotoxic CD8 clonotypes in ibrutinib-treated CLL. TCRdb's table, derived via immunoSEQ multiplex PCR, lists solely in-frame clones and lacks some. Of some 140,000 clones detected, under 95% appear once; the ten largest clones hold 10% to 11%. The sequenced sample was PBMCs, obtained after 12 months of ibrutinib treatment. The receptors shown here come from a human donor with chronic lymphocytic leukemia. The CDR3 runs from the conserved cysteine through the conserved F or W. Fields, in order: clone size, V gene, D gene, J gene, CDR3 DNA, CDR3 protein. A D gene is named only where the DNA matches it firmly. Clone size is shown for a subset of rows, as once, few, many or a class of expanded clone.

NA	TRBV7-3	NA	TRBJ1-1	TGTGCCAGCAGCTTAACGGGCGGTTACACTGAAGCTTTCTTT	CASSLTGGYTEAFF
NA	TRBV5-1	TRBD1	TRBJ1-6	TGCGCCAGCAGCGAACAGACAGGGGATAATTCACCCCTCCACTTT	CASSEQTGDNSPLHF
NA	TRBV19	NA	TRBJ1-1	TGTGCCAGTAGTCCTGCCCCGGTTAACACTGAAGCTTTCTTT	CASSPAPVNTEAFF
NA	TRBV28	NA	TRBJ1-2	TGTGCCGCCTGTCGGATTATGGACTATGGCTACACCTTC	CAACRIMDYGYTF
NA	TRBV4-3	NA	TRBJ2-3	TGCGCCAGCAGCCGCCAGCACCAGGGACTCACAGATACGCAGTATTTT	CASSRQHQGLTDTQYF
NA	TRBV19	NA	TRBJ2-1	TGTGCCAGTAGTATCCCTACCCTGGTGGAGCAGTTCTTC	CASSIPTLVEQFF
NA	TRBV5-1	NA	TRBJ2-5	TGCGCCAGCAGCTTGGTTCCAGGGACCGAGACCCAGTACTTC	CASSLVPGTETQYF
NA	TRBV29-1	NA	TRBJ1-4	TGCAGCGTTGCGTCGACGGCAACTAATGAAAAACTGTTTTTT	CSVASTATNEKLFF
NA	TRBV7-3	TRBD2	TRBJ2-5	TGTGCCAGCACCCTTAGTGTAGTAGCGGGGGGGACCCAGTACTTC	CASTLSVVAGGTQYF
NA	TRBV6-5	NA	TRBJ1-1	TGTGCCAGCAGAGAGAGGGGGAACACTGAAGCTTTCTTT	CASRERGNTEAFF
once	TRBV19	NA	TRBJ2-3	TGTGCCAGCCGCGCGATGGGGGTTGGCACAGATACGCAGTATTTT	CASRAMGVGTDTQYF
NA	TRBV10-3	TRBD2	TRBJ2-7	TGTGCCATCAGTGAGACCGGGACTAGCTTCTACGAGCAGTACTTC	CAISETGTSFYEQYF
few	TRBV2	NA	TRBJ1-1	TGTGCCAGTCACGAGGGCACTGAAGCTTTCTTT	CASHEGTEAFF
NA	TRBV6-6	NA	TRBJ1-1	TGTGCCAGCAGTTATGTGTCTGAAGCTTTCTTT	CASSYVSEAFF
NA	TRBV7-2	NA	TRBJ1-1	TGTGCCAGCAGAACACAGGTCGACACTGAAGCTTTCTTT	CASRTQVDTEAFF
NA	TRBV4-2	TRBD2	TRBJ2-1	TGTGCCAGCAGCCAAGACCCGGGACTAGCGTACAATGAGCAGTTCTTC	CASSQDPGLAYNEQFF
NA	TRBV4-3	NA	TRBJ2-7	TGCGCCAGCAGCCAAGAATGGACCGTTTCCCGCGAGCAGTACTTC	CASSQEWTVSREQYF
few	TRBV5-1	TRBD2	TRBJ2-7	TGCGCCAGCAAGACTAGCGGGGCAGCGCTGGAGCAGTACTTC	CASKTSGAALEQYF
NA	TRBV2	TRBD2	TRBJ2-1	TGTGCCAGCACGGCCACGCCGGGACTAGCGAATGAGCAGTTCTTC	CASTATPGLANEQFF
NA	TRBV19	TRBD1	TRBJ2-7	TGTGCCAGTAGTATGACCGGGACAGGGGGAACCTACGAGCAGTACTTC	CASSMTGTGGTYEQYF
NA	TRBV6-5	NA	TRBJ1-4	TGTGCCAGCAGTTACTCCCCGAGGACTCCTAATGAAAAACTGTTTTTT	CASSYSPRTPNEKLFF
NA	TRBV6-5	TRBD2	TRBJ2-7	TGTGCCAGCAGCAAACAAACTAGCGGTAACTACGAGCAGTACTTC	CASSKQTSGNYEQYF
NA	TRBV21-1	NA	TRBJ1-2	TGTGCCAGCAGCAGGGACAGAAAAAAAAACTATGGCTACACCTTC	CASSRDRKKNYGYTF
NA	TRBV2	TRBD2	TRBJ2-2	TGTGCCAGCAGTGAACTGGCGGGAGCCGGGGAGCTGTTTTTT	CASSELAGAGELFF
few	TRBV2	TRBD1	TRBJ1-1	TGTGCCAGCAGTGAGAGTCGAGGGACAGGGACTGAAGCTTTCTTT	CASSESRGTGTEAFF
NA	TRBV27	NA	TRBJ2-3	TGTGCCAGCAGTTTAAACCGGAATACGCAGTATTTT	CASSLNRNTQYF
NA	TRBV6-5	NA	TRBJ1-4	TGTGCCAGCAGTTACCGAGGGGGGTCAGCTAATGAAAAACTGTTTTTT	CASSYRGGSANEKLFF
once	TRBV7-8	NA	TRBJ2-2	TGTGCCAGCAGCTCCAGGAAACAGTCGACCGGGGAGCTGTTTTTT	CASSSRKQSTGELFF
NA	TRBV27	TRBD1	TRBJ1-1	TGTGCCAGCAGTACCCGGGCAGGGGGTAAAAACACTGAAGCTTTCTTT	CASSTRAGGKNTEAFF
NA	TRBV6-1	TRBD1	TRBJ2-7	TGTGCCAGCAGTGAGGGACAGGGGATGAACTACGAGCAGTACTTC	CASSEGQGMNYEQYF
once	TRBV27	NA	TRBJ2-7	TGTGCCAGCCAGCTACTTCCCGGACTTGGGAACGAGCAGTACTTC	CASQLLPGLGNEQYF
once	TRBV27	TRBD1	TRBJ1-4	TGTGCCAGCAGTGACCGGACAGGGGGCTACGAAAAACTGTTTTTT	CASSDRTGGYEKLFF
NA	TRBV5-1	TRBD1	TRBJ2-2	TGCGCCAGCAGCCCCACTCCGACAGGGGGCACCGGGGAGCTGTTTTTT	CASSPTPTGGTGELFF
NA	TRBV5-1	NA	TRBJ2-7	TGCGCCAGCAGCTTGGAGGGCAGGAGTGGCGAGCAGTACTTC	CASSLEGRSGEQYF
NA	TRBV21-1	NA	TRBJ2-3	TGTGCCAGCAGCAAAGGGGAAGGGATCCGCACAGATACGCAGTATTTT	CASSKGEGIRTDTQYF
NA	TRBV7-3	NA	TRBJ2-7	TGTGCCAGCAGCTTACAGGCTTACGGGGACGAGCAGTACTTC	CASSLQAYGDEQYF
few	TRBV11-2	TRBD1	TRBJ1-1	TGTGCCAGCAGCTTATGGCCCGACAGGGGGAGAATCACTGAAGCTTTCTTT	CASSLWPDRGRITEAFF
NA	TRBV11-3	NA	TRBJ2-2	TGTGCCAGCAGAACGGGGTCCACCGGGGAGCTGTTTTTT	CASRTGSTGELFF
NA	TRBV13	TRBD2	TRBJ2-1	TGTGCCAGCAGCCACGGACTAGCGGGAGGACGGAATGAGCAGTTCTTC	CASSHGLAGGRNEQFF
NA	TRBV5-4	TRBD2	TRBJ2-1	TGTGCCAGCAGCTTGGCCTTCAGGGGACTAGCGGGGATTGACAATGAGCAGTTCTTC	CASSLAFRGLAGIDNEQFF
NA	TRBV5-6	NA	TRBJ2-6	TGTGCCAGCAGCATACGGACTTTGAACTCTGGGGCCAACGTCCTGACTTTC	CASSIRTLNSGANVLTF
NA	TRBV7-2	NA	TRBJ2-7	TGTGCCAGCAGCTCGAACCAGGGAGGGGGGCTCGAGCAGTACTTC	CASSSNQGGGLEQYF
NA	TRBV18	NA	TRBJ2-1	TGTGCCAGCTCACCACTTCGAAATGAGCAGTTCTTC	CASSPLRNEQFF
NA	TRBV4-2	TRBD2	TRBJ2-7	TGTGCCAGCAGCCATTACGGACTAGCGGGAGACTCCTACGAGCAGTACTTC	CASSHYGLAGDSYEQYF
NA	TRBV7-9	NA	TRBJ1-5	TGTGCCAGCAGCTCGGACGTCAGCAATCAGCCCCAGCATTTT	CASSSDVSNQPQHF
once	TRBV6-6	NA	TRBJ1-2	TGTGCCAGCACGGGGTTGGACTATGGCTACACCTTC	CASTGLDYGYTF